This TCR beta chain was recovered during a study of T-cell reconstitution after alpha-beta-depleted transplantation in children. It was with unique molecular identifiers that the TCRbeta library was prepared. TCRdb re-called the PCR reads through MiXCR, storing one row per CDR3 protein. Of approximately 650,000 distinct CDR3 sequences in the sample, approximately 14% were seen once. This clonotype was counted ten times or more. Its antigen is not identified. Trimming left V 6 bases short and J 6 bases short, with 11 bases between. The length of the CDR3 is 13 residues. The study's findings and limits: Among T cells one year after transplant, newly produced cells accounted for most counts and diversity. Some patients showed high day-60 TCRbeta diversity, which derived from surviving recipient T cells and thymic progenitors. Approximately two months post-transplant, alpha-beta T cells reportedly originated from several hundred expanded graft clones.

This TCR derives from a girl aged 2-10 years with congenital amegakaryocytic thrombocytopenia, due to receive a stem cell transplant. The J gene is TRBJ2-2, the V gene TRBV12-3 or TRBV12-4; perhaps TRBD2 as D (6 bases). The specimen was PBMCs, collected before TCRalphabeta/CD19-depleted stem cell transplant. The CDR3 nucleotides are TGTGCCAGCAGCGCAACTAGCCCCGGGGAGCTGTTTTTT. Its translation is CASSATSPGELFF.